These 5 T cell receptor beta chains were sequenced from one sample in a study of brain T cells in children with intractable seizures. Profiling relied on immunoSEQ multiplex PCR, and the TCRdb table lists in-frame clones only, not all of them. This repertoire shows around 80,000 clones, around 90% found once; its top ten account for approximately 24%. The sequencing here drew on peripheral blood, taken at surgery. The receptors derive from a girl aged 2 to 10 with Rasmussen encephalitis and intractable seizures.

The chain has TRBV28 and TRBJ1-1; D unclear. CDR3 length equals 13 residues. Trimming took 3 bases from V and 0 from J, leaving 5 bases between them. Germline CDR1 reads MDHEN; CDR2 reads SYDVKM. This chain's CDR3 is CASSFAVNTEAFF. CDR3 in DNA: TGTGCCAGCAGTTTTGCGGTGAACACTGAAGCTTTCTTT.

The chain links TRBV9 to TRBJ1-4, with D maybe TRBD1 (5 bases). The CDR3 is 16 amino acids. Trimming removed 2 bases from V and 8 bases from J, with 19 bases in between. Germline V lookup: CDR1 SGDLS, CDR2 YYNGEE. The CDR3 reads CASSVRSGTGGEKLFF. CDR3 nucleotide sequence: TGTGCCAGCAGCGTGCGCTCCGGGACCGGAGGGGAAAAACTGTTTTTT.

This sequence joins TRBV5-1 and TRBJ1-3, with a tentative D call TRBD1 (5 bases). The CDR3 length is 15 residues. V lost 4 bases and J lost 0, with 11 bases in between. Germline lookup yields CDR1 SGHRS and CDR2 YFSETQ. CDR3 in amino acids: CASSDGQLSGNTIYF. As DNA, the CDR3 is TGCGCCAGCAGCGACGGACAACTCTCTGGAAACACCATATATTTT.

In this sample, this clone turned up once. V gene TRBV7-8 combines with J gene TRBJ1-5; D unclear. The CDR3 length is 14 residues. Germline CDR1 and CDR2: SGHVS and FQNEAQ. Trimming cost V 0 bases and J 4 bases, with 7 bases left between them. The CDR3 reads CASSLAGSNQPQHF. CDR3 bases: TGTGCCAGCAGCTTAGCGGGCAGTAATCAGCCCCAGCATTTT. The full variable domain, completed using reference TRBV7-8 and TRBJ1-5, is GAGVSQSPRYKVAKRGQDVALRCDPISGHVSLFWYQQALGQGPEFLTYFQNEAQLDKSGLPSDRFFAERPEGSVSTLKIQRTQQEDSAVYLCASSLAGSNQPQHFGDGTRLSIL.

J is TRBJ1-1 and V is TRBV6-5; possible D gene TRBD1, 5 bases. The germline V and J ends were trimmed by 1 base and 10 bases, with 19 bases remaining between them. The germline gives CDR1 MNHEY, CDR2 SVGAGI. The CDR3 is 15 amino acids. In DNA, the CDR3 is TGTGCCAGCAGTTACTACCCCTCGGAGGGGAGGTTAGCTTTCTTT. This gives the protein CASSYYPSEGRLAFF.